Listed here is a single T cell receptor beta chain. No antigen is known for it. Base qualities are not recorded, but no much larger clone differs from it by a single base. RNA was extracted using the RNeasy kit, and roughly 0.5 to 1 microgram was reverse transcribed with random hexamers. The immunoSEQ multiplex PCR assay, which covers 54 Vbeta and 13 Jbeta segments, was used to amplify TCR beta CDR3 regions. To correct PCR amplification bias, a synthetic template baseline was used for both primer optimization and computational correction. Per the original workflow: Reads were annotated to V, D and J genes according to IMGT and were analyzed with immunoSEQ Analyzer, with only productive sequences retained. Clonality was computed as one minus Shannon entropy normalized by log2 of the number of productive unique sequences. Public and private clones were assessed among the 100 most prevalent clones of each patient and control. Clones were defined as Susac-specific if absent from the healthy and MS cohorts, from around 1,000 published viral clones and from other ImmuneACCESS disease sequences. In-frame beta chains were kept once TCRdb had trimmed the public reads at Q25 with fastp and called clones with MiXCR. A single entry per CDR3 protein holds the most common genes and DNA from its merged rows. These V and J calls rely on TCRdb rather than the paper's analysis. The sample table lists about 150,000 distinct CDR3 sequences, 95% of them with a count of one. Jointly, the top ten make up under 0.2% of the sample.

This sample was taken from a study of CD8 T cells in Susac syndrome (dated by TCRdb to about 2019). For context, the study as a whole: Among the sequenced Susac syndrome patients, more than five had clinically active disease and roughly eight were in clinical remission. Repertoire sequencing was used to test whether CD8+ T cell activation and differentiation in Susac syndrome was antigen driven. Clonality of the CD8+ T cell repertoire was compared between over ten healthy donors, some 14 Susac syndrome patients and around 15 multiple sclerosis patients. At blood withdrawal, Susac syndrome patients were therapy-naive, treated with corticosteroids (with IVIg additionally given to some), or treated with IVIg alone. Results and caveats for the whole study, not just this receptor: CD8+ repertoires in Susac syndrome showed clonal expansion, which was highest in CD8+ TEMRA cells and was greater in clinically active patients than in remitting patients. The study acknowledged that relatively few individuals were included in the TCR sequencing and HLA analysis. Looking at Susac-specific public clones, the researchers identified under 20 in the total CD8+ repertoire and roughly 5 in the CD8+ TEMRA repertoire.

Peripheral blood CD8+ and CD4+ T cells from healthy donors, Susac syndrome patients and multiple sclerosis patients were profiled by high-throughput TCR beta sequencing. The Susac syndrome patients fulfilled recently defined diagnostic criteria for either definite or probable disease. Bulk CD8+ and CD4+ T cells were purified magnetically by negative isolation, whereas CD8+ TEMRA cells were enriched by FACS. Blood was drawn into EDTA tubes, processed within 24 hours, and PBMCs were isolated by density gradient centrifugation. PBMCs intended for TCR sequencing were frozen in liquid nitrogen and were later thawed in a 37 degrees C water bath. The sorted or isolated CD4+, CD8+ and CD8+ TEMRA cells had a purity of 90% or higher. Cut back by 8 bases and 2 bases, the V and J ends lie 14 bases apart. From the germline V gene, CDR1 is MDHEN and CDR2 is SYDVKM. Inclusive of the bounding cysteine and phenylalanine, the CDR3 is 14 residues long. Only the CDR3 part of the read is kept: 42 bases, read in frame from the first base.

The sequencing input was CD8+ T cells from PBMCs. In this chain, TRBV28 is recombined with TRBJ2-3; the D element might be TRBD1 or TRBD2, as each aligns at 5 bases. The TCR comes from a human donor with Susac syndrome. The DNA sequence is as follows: TGTGCCAGCCGAGAGGGGCTTCTCACAGATACGCAGTATTTT. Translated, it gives CASREGLLTDTQYF.